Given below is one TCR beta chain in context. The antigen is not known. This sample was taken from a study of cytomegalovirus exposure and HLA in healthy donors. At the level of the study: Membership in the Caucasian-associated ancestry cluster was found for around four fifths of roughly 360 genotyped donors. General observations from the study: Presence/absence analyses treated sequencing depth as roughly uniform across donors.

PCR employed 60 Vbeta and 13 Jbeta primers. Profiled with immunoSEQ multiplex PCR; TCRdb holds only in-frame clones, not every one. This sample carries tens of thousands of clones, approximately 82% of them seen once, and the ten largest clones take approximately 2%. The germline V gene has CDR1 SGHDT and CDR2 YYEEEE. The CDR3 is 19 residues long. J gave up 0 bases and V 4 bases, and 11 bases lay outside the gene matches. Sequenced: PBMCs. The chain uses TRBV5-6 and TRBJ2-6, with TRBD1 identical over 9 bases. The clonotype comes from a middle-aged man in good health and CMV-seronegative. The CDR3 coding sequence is TGTGCCAGCAGCCTATCCTACCGGGACAGGGCCTCTGGGGCCAACGTCCTGACTTTC. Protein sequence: CASSLSYRDRASGANVLTF.